A selection of T cell receptor beta chains follows, all from one sample in a study of blood T cell repertoires in COVID-19. Method: immunoSEQ multiplex PCR; TCRdb's copy keeps in-frame clones and lacks some. The sample lists about 97,000 clones, over 70% occurring once. The sample comprised peripheral blood. All receptors come from a man between 60 and 75 years old with acute or convalescent COVID-19. The CDR3 runs from the conserved cysteine through the conserved F or W. A D gene is named only where the DNA matches it firmly. The size of a clone is reported for some rows only, either as once, few or many, or as a class for expanded clones.

j_call v_call d_call clone_size cdr3_nt cdr3_aa
TRBJ1-6 TRBV28 TRBD1 - TGTGCCAGCAGTTCGGGACAGGGACGAGGGAATTCACCCCTCCACTTT CASSSGQGRGNSPLHF
TRBJ2-2 TRBV3-1/TRBV3-2 TRBD2 - TGTGCCAGCAGCCAAGATCGGGGACTAGTAGGGGCCGGGGAGCTGTTTTTT CASSQDRGLVGAGELFF
TRBJ2-5 TRBV4-3 TRBD1 - TGCGCCAGCAGCCCACACAGGGGAGAGACCCAGTACTTC CASSPHRGETQYF
TRBJ1-2 TRBV6-5 TRBD1 once TGTGCCACGCAGGGGGCAAATTATGGCTACACCTTC CATQGANYGYTF
TRBJ2-7 TRBV19 - once TGTGCCAGTAGTATAGATCTCGAGACAGCCAGCTACGAGCAGTACTTC CASSIDLETASYEQYF
TRBJ1-1 TRBV10-3 TRBD1 - TGTGCCATCAGTGAGGACAGGGGGCTGGGCACTGAAGCTTTCTTT CAISEDRGLGTEAFF
TRBJ2-1 TRBV19 TRBD2 - TGTGCCAGTAGTATAGTAGCGGGGAGTGAGCAGTTCTTC CASSIVAGSEQFF
TRBJ2-1 TRBV10-3 TRBD2 few TGTGCCATCAGTGAGCCCCCAGGTAGCGGGGAGACTAATGAGCAGTTCTTC CAISEPPGSGETNEQFF
TRBJ2-2 TRBV27 - - TGTGCCAGCAGTGGAGGGACGAACACCGGGGAGCTGTTTTTT CASSGGTNTGELFF
TRBJ1-2 TRBV7-8 - - TGTGCCAGCAGCTTAGTTTCAGGGATGATCGGCTCGAATGGCTACACCTTC CASSLVSGMIGSNGYTF
TRBJ2-7 TRBV29-1 - - TGCAGCGTTGAAGCCCGCAGCTACGAGCAGTACTTC CSVEARSYEQYF
TRBJ1-5 TRBV2 - - TGTGCCAGTGTACAGGGAGCACAGTTTCAGCCCCAGCATTTT CASVQGAQFQPQHF
TRBJ1-2 TRBV19 - once TGTGCCAGTAGTATCAAACAGGCGATCTATGGCTACACCTTC CASSIKQAIYGYTF
TRBJ2-3 TRBV6-4 TRBD2 - TGTGCCAGCAGTCCATCCTCGGGAGGGTGGGCAGATACGCAGTATTTT CASSPSSGGWADTQYF
TRBJ2-7 TRBV3-1/TRBV3-2 - - TGTGCCAGCAGCCCGAACTCCTTTTCGACAGGATCCTACGAGCAGTACTTC CASSPNSFSTGSYEQYF
TRBJ2-7 TRBV19 TRBD2 few TGTGCCAGTAGTTTTACTAGCGTTTCCTACGAGCAGTACTTC CASSFTSVSYEQYF
TRBJ2-3 TRBV7-6 - - TGTGCCAGCAGCCCGGGACTTCGTCACACAGATACGCAGTATTTT CASSPGLRHTDTQYF
TRBJ2-7 TRBV7-9 - - TGTGCCAGCAGCTCCGGGACAAGCTCCTACGAGCAGTACTTC CASSSGTSSYEQYF
TRBJ2-2 TRBV6-5 - - TGTGCCAGCAGTTACGGGGGGACCGGGGAGCTGTTTTTT CASSYGGTGELFF
TRBJ2-2 TRBV5-6 TRBD2 - TGTGCCAGCAGCCCCGCGGGGGCGGCTAGCGGGAGTGTTTCCGGGGAGCTGTTTTTT CASSPAGAASGSVSGELFF
TRBJ1-6 TRBV19 - - TGTGCCAGTAGTGACCGAGGGAATTCACCCCTCCACTTT CASSDRGNSPLHF
TRBJ1-5 TRBV6-5 TRBD1 - TGTGCCGCGACAGGGGGCCTAGGTCAGCCCCAGCATTTT CAATGGLGQPQHF
TRBJ2-7 TRBV7-2 TRBD2 - TGTGCCAGCAGCCATAGCCTAGCGGGGGGGCCTCGGGACGAGCAGTACTTC CASSHSLAGGPRDEQYF
TRBJ2-1 TRBV7-2 TRBD1 - TGTGCCAGCAGCGCCCGTATTAGGACAGGGTTGGGCAATGAGCAGTTCTTC CASSARIRTGLGNEQFF
TRBJ2-6 TRBV19 - few TGTGCCAGTAGGAGACAGGCTTTTGGGGCCAACGTCCTGACTTTC CASRRQAFGANVLTF
TRBJ2-5 TRBV7-2 TRBD2 - TGTGCCAGCAGCTTTGAGCGGGGCCACCAAGAGACCCAGTACTTC CASSFERGHQETQYF
TRBJ2-3 TRBV19 TRBD1 - TGTGCCAGTAGTTTTCCTCGGACAGGGGGCGCAGATACGCAGTATTTT CASSFPRTGGADTQYF
TRBJ1-4 TRBV9 - - TGTGCCAGCAGCGCTTTGGGAGGTGCTGAAAAACTGTTTTTT CASSALGGAEKLFF
TRBJ2-2 TRBV11-2 - once TGTGCCAGCAGCTTAGTCTGGCGGAGATCGAACACCGGGGAGCTGTTTTTT CASSLVWRRSNTGELFF
TRBJ2-7 TRBV20-1 TRBD1 - TGCAGTGCTAGTTTAAGGACAGGGACTTACGAGCAGTACTTC CSASLRTGTYEQYF
TRBJ2-3 TRBV11-2 TRBD2 - TGTGCCAGCAGCTTTAGTATAGGCGGGAGTCGGACAGATACGCAGTATTTT CASSFSIGGSRTDTQYF
TRBJ1-2 TRBV28 - - TGTGCCAGCAGTTTCCCCGCGAACTATGGCTACACCTTC CASSFPANYGYTF
TRBJ2-7 TRBV3-1/TRBV3-2 TRBD1 once TGTGCCAGCAGCCCGTCGGGACAGGTCGGAGGGCAGTACTTC CASSPSGQVGGQYF
TRBJ1-6 TRBV3-1/TRBV3-2 - - TGTGCCAGCAGCCAAAGAGGATCCAATTCACCCCTCCACTTT CASSQRGSNSPLHF
TRBJ2-3 TRBV5-1 - - TGCGCCAGCAGCTTGGCCTCTGGTAGAAGGGGAGATACGCAGTATTTT CASSLASGRRGDTQYF
TRBJ2-1 TRBV11-3 TRBD2 - TGTGCCAGCAGCGGTAAAACGGGGGGGTATACGAATGAGCAGTTCTTC CASSGKTGGYTNEQFF
TRBJ2-2 TRBV14 - - TGTGCCAGCAGCCAAGGGACTACCAACACCGGGGAGCTGTTTTTT CASSQGTTNTGELFF
TRBJ2-3 TRBV5-4 TRBD2 - TGTGCCAGCAGCTCCAAACTAGCGGGAGGCCCAGATACGCAGTATTTT CASSSKLAGGPDTQYF
TRBJ2-3 TRBV19 TRBD2 once TGTGCCAGTAGGGCCGGGACTAGCGGGAGCTGGGATACGCAGTATTTT CASRAGTSGSWDTQYF
TRBJ2-7 TRBV7-6 TRBD2 many TGTGCCAGCAGCTTGCGCGGGGGAACACCCTACGAGCAGTACTTC CASSLRGGTPYEQYF
TRBJ2-2 TRBV24-1 TRBD1 few TGTGCCACCAGTGGGACTACAGGGGGCAACACCGGGGAGCTGTTTTTT CATSGTTGGNTGELFF
TRBJ1-5 TRBV28 TRBD1 - TGTGCCAGCAGACTTCCGGGACAGGACAATCAGCCCCAGCATTTT CASRLPGQDNQPQHF
TRBJ2-3 TRBV18 - - TGTGCCAGCTCACCACCGAATCTGCAGAATACGCAGTATTTT CASSPPNLQNTQYF
TRBJ2-2 TRBV28 - - TGTGCCAGCAGTTTATCGGGGGTAGGCACCGGGGAGCTGTTTTTT CASSLSGVGTGELFF
TRBJ2-7 TRBV5-1 - many TGCGCCAGCAGCTTAGGGGAACACGAGCAGTACTTC CASSLGEHEQYF
TRBJ2-3 TRBV24-1 TRBD2 - TGTGCCACCAGTGATACTAGCGGGACTCTATCCACAGATACGCAGTATTTT CATSDTSGTLSTDTQYF
TRBJ2-5 TRBV9 TRBD2 - TGTGCCAGCAGCGTAGCTCTTCCTACTAGCGGGGGGCAAGAGACCCAGTACTTC CASSVALPTSGGQETQYF
TRBJ2-1 TRBV19 TRBD1 - TGTGCCAGTAGTAGCCCCGACAGGGACAACAATGAGCAGTTCTTC CASSSPDRDNNEQFF
TRBJ2-3 TRBV19 - - TGTGCCAGTAGTATATCAGGCCCAGGGGGCACAGATACGCAGTATTTT CASSISGPGGTDTQYF
TRBJ1-2 TRBV27 - few TGTGCCAGCAGTTTTAGGCCAGGGAATGGCTACACCTTC CASSFRPGNGYTF
TRBJ2-6 TRBV10-3 TRBD2 - TGTGCCATGCACCCGGGACTAGTAACTGGGGCCAACGTCCTGACTTTC CAMHPGLVTGANVLTF